This T cell receptor (beta chain) was found in a study of tumor and adjacent non-tumor tissue in lung cancer. In the study overall: There were about 12 adenocarcinoma, a couple of squamous cell carcinoma and 1 small cell lung cancer cases. Patients were aged roughly 30 to 76, approximately ten men and about five women, stage I to III. Overall study findings and caveats: Significantly higher TCR diversity was found in tumor than normal lung. Top 100 clones took a larger repertoire share in normal lung.

TCRbeta libraries were built with three rounds of nested PCR, modified from ARM-PCR. TCRdb used MiXCR to reprocess the multiplex PCR reads, holding one entry per CDR3 protein. The repertoire holds around 120,000 distinct CDR3 sequences, with around three fifths as singletons. The template was RNA from unsorted bulk tissue. The CDR3 loop spans 14 amino acids. A remark on this clonotype: Its antigen is currently unknown. Compared with germline, one end of the junction differs, possibly owing to a read error.

This clonotype originated in a young man with non-small cell lung cancer. Sample: lung tumor tissue. This chain connects TRBV12-3 or TRBV12-4 to TRBJ1-1, with D tentatively TRBD1 (6 bases). CDR3: CASSPQGGTTEALF. DNA for the CDR3: TGTGCCAGCAGTCCTCAAGGGGGTACCACTGAAGCTTTATTT.